This T cell receptor (beta chain) is from a study of T-cell reconstitution after alpha-beta-depleted transplantation in children (dated by TCRdb to 2016 to 2017). For the study in its entirety: Using TCR repertoire profiling, the study quantitatively followed how T-cell immune reconstitution unfolded in children after TCRalphabeta/CD19-depleted allogeneic hematopoietic cell transplantation.

To note about this clonotype: Its antigen remains unidentified. There are no base qualities to consult, and no much larger clone falls within one base.

The library came from PCR. The instrument given in TCRdb is Illumina HiSeq 2500. Molecular barcoding was employed in the preparation of TCR libraries, with unique molecular identifiers being used to normalize TCRbeta repertoire quantification. Starting from the raw public reads, TCRdb applied fastp trimming at Q25, assembled clones with MiXCR and retained in-frame beta chains. Rows with one shared CDR3 protein collapse into an entry with the most common genes and DNA. Here the sample has under 350,000 distinct CDR3 sequences; around 9.6% occur a single time. The ten largest clones represent roughly a tenth of the sample. The receptor comes from a human donor who donated a stem cell graft to a child with SCID. This material consisted of PBMCs from the stem cell graft donor, taken from the stem cell graft.

For the CDR3, the sequence is CASSIGSGNTEAFF. At the DNA level, the sequence is TGTGCCAGTAGTATAGGTTCGGGGAACACTGAAGCTTTCTTT. Here the chain combines TRBV19 and TRBJ1-1; too little of a D gene remains to name it. From a lookup of the germline V gene (reference sequence), CDR1 and CDR2 are LNHDA and SQIVND. The CDR3 runs 14 amino acids, cysteine and phenylalanine included. Just CDR3 DNA is preserved here, 42 bases in frame from base 1. V was cut back by 1 base and J by 1 base, leaving a gap of 7 bases between them.